These 17 T cell receptor beta chains share one sample of origin, sequenced in a study of cytomegalovirus exposure and HLA in healthy donors. The PCR had 60 Vbeta and 13 Jbeta primers. Sequencing was performed with immunoSEQ multiplex PCR; in TCRdb, only in-frame clones are kept and a portion is missing. The table has under 150,000 clones, roughly 80% seen once. Sequenced input: PBMCs. These receptors were obtained from a man aged 40-50 years in good health and CMV-seropositive.

The rearrangement uses TRBV5-1 and TRBJ1-1, with a tentative D call TRBD1 (5 bases). The germline V gene encodes CDR1 SGHRS and CDR2 YFSETQ. V dropped 1 base and J dropped 1 base, with 8 bases sitting between them. This CDR3 region has 14 residues. The CDR3 DNA sequence: TGCGCCAGCAGCTTGCAGGGTTGGAACACTGAAGCTTTCTTT. This codes for CASSLQGWNTEAFF.

V usage is TRBV18 and J usage is TRBJ1-6; D is perhaps TRBD1 (6 bases). The CDR3 is 14 residues long. The V end was cut by 3 bases, the J end by 8 bases, with 11 bases between. Germline V gives CDR1 KGHSH, CDR2 LQKENI. The CDR3 reads CASSPRGADSPLHF. Here the CDR3 DNA reads TGTGCCAGCTCACCTCGGGGGGCAGATTCACCCCTCCACTTT.

This clone has only one observation. The gene calls are TRBV4-1 and TRBJ1-1, with D unclear. This CDR3 has 13 residues. From germline, CDR1 is MGHRA and CDR2 YSYEKL. The V and J ends lost 0 bases and 3 bases respectively, with 5 bases between them. The CDR3 bases are TGCGCCAGCAGCCAAGACGGGTACACTGAAGCTTTCTTT. Protein sequence: CASSQDGYTEAFF.

The chain employs TRBV7-8 and TRBJ2-2; D ambiguous. The CDR3 length is 11 residues. V lost 3 bases and J 8 bases, leaving 4 bases between the germline ends. CDR1 is SGHVS, CDR2 FQNEAQ, per germline. CDR3 region: CASSFTGELFF. CDR3 nucleotide sequence: TGTGCCAGCAGCTTCACAGGGGAGCTGTTTTTT.

V and J are TRBV29-1 and TRBJ2-5; no definite D call. The V gene's germline CDR1 is SQVTM and CDR2 ANQGSEA. The CDR3 covers 12 residues. V gave up 5 bases and J gave up 1 base, with 8 bases separating them. CDR3 amino acids: CSVLQAQETQYF. DNA for the CDR3: TGCAGCGTTCTTCAAGCCCAAGAGACCCAGTACTTC.

The V gene is TRBV7-9, the J gene TRBJ2-1, with TRBD1 matching over 10 bases. The V segment lost 5 bases and the J segment 7 bases; nucleotides outside the gene matches: 11. Germline CDR1 is SEHNR and CDR2 is FQNEAQ (reference sequence). CDR3 length: 16 residues. Written as DNA, the CDR3 is TGTGCCAGCAGCCATTACTTAGGACAGGGGGGAAATGAGCAGTTCTTC. This gives the protein CASSHYLGQGGNEQFF.

V and J are TRBV7-9 and TRBJ1-2; perhaps TRBD1 as D (5 bases). Germline CDR1 SEHNR, CDR2 FQNEAQ (reference sequence). The V and J ends lost 4 bases and 8 bases respectively, with 11 bases between them. This CDR3 region has 12 residues. The chain's CDR3 is CASSSGGEGYTF. The CDR3 DNA sequence: TGTGCCAGCAGCTCCGGGGGTGAAGGCTACACCTTC.

V gene TRBV4-1 combines with J gene TRBJ1-1; D is possibly TRBD1 (6 bases). The CDR3 is made up of 15 amino acids. Germline CDR1 MGHRA, CDR2 YSYEKL. Trimming cost V 4 bases and J 4 bases, with 16 bases left between them. The CDR3 region has the DNA TGCGCCAGCAGCCCGAAGGGGGAACGCGGCACTGAAGCTTTCTTT. It yields the protein CASSPKGERGTEAFF.

V usage is TRBV7-2 and J usage is TRBJ2-3, with D unclear. The V gene lost 4 bases and the J gene lost 3 bases, with 14 bases spanning the gap. The CDR3 contains 15 residues. The germline V gene has CDR1 SGHTA and CDR2 FQGNSA. The CDR3 reads CASSSRPLQTDTQYF. The DNA for the CDR3 is TGTGCCAGCAGCTCCCGACCTTTACAGACAGATACGCAGTATTTT.

On this clone: The sample carries other DNA sequences with the same CDR3. The gene calls are TRBV18 and TRBJ2-2; D might be TRBD1 (5 bases). This CDR3 region has 16 residues. Deletions cut 1 base from V and 1 base from J, with 10 bases between. The germline CDR1 and CDR2 sequences are KGHSH and LQKENI. The CDR3 reads CASSPRAGLNTGELFF. The DNA of the CDR3 is TGTGCCAGCTCACCACGCGCAGGGTTGAACACCGGGGAGCTGTTTTTT.

This chain uses TRBV7-9 with TRBJ1-2; D unclear. Trimming left V 5 bases short and J 6 bases short, with 16 bases between. The CDR3 runs to 14 residues. Looked up from germline, CDR1 is SEHNR and CDR2 is FQNEAQ (reference sequence). CDR3 nucleotides: TGTGCCAGCAGCCTAGACTTCTCTCCCCATGGCTACACCTTC. Translated: CASSLDFSPHGYTF.

In this sample, this clone turned up a few times. V and J are TRBV2 and TRBJ1-5; possible D gene TRBD1, 6 bases. Per the germline V gene, CDR1 is SNHLY and CDR2 is FYNNEI. V was pared by 5 bases and J by 7 bases, with 15 bases between. The CDR3 is 14 amino acids. The DNA of the CDR3 is TGTGCCAGCAGTATTACAGGGCAAGAACAGCCCCAGCATTTT. It specifies CASSITGQEQPQHF.

The chain carries TRBV7-6 and TRBJ2-2; 7 positions agree with TRBD1. This CDR3 comprises 15 residues. The V segment lost 1 base and the J segment 6 bases; nucleotides outside the gene matches: 5. CDR1 and CDR2 from the germline V gene are SGHVS and FNYEAQ. As DNA, the CDR3 is TGTGCCAGCAGCTTAGAGGCAGGGGGTGCCGGGGAGCTGTTTTTT. Translating gives CASSLEAGGAGELFF.

This chain links TRBV10-3 with TRBJ2-2, with D uncertain. This CDR3 comprises 14 residues. Germline CDR1 is ENHRY and CDR2 is SYGVKD. Deletions cut 0 bases from V and 10 bases from J, with 12 bases between. The CDR3 DNA sequence: TGTGCCATCAGTGAGTCGGGCCGAAAAGAGGAGCTGTTTTTT. Translated: CAISESGRKEELFF.

This chain uses TRBV5-6 with TRBJ2-7, with 10 bases identical to TRBD2. In germline, CDR1 is SGHDT, CDR2 YYEEEE. The CDR3 spans 14 residues. Trimming at V came to 3 bases and at J to 2 bases, leaving 2 bases not matched to a gene. CDR3 bases: TGTGCCAGCAGCTGGACTAGCGGTACCTACGAGCAGTACTTC. Encoded protein: CASSWTSGTYEQYF.

The V call is TRBV7-9, the J call TRBJ2-5, with D perhaps TRBD2 (7 bases). The CDR3 is made up of 14 amino acids. V was shortened by 5 bases and J by 5 bases, with 15 bases between the two germline ends. The V gene's germline CDR1 is SEHNR and CDR2 FQNEAQ (reference sequence). The CDR3 protein is CASSPWGGGETQYF. CDR3 bases: TGTGCCAGCAGCCCATGGGGGGGCGGGGAGACCCAGTACTTC.

This clone was detected a few times. This chain joins TRBV6-1 and TRBJ1-6, with TRBD1 matching 9 bases. The germline V gene has CDR1 MNHNS and CDR2 SASEGT. This CDR3 has 15 amino acids. Germline trimming cut 1 base from V and 8 bases from J; bases unmatched to any gene: 3. CDR3 coding DNA: TGTGCCAGCAGTGAAGTTGGGACAGGGTATTCACCCCTCCACTTT. It encodes CASSEVGTGYSPLHF.